One and the same sample provided the 27 T cell receptor beta chains below, sequenced in a study of blood T cells in healthy people across ages. Alongside a J-beta primer mix, a sample-barcoded 5' primer served in a second PCR lasting about 7 to 12 cycles. Each CDR3 protein is one row after TCRdb ran MiXCR on the 5' RACE reads. The table has 650,000 to 800,000 distinct CDR3 sequences, around 43% seen once; the top ten hold about 21%. The sequencing input was blood. These receptors originate from a man aged 55-75 years in good health.

The chain carries TRBV5-1 and TRBJ2-3; D is possibly TRBD1 (6 bases). The CDR3 loop spans 18 amino acids. The germline gives CDR1 SGHRS, CDR2 YFSETQ. The V and J ends lost 4 bases and 4 bases respectively, with 25 bases between them. For the CDR3, the DNA is TGCGCCAGCAGCCCGTTCTCCACACAGGGTTTCGGAGCAGATACGCAGTATTTT. It specifies CASSPFSTQGFGADTQYF.

This chain uses TRBV19 with TRBJ1-4; tentatively, D is TRBD1 (6 bases). CDR3 length: 15 amino acids. The V end lost 4 bases, the J end lost 4 bases, and 13 bases lay between the germline ends. CDR1 is LNHDA, CDR2 SQIVND, per germline (reference sequence). CDR3 residues: CASSRLTGFNEKLFF. CDR3 nucleotide sequence: TGTGCCAGTAGTAGACTGACAGGCTTTAATGAAAAACTGTTTTTT.

The rearrangement uses TRBV20-1 and TRBJ1-1; 7 bases agree with TRBD1. Germline lookup yields CDR1 DFQATT and CDR2 SNEGSKA (reference sequence). The CDR3 is 14 residues long. J gave up 7 bases and V 2 bases, and 10 bases lay outside the gene matches. The CDR3 loop reads CSARTGTALFEAFF. CDR3 DNA sequence: TGCAGTGCTAGAACCGGGACAGCATTGTTTGAAGCTTTCTTT.

This clonotype was detected only a few times. The rearrangement joins TRBV30 to TRBJ2-1, with 7 bases fitting TRBD2. Losses at the gene ends were 2 bases for V and 9 bases for J; bases not matched to a gene: 7. This CDR3 is built from 13 residues. Looked up from germline, CDR1 is GTSNPN and CDR2 is SVGIG (reference sequence). The CDR3: CAWSLTSVGEQFF. DNA for the CDR3: TGTGCCTGGAGTCTCACTAGCGTTGGTGAGCAGTTCTTC.

In its sample, this clonotype was seen a few times. A much more abundant neighbour one base away suggests this may be a read error. The chain has TRBV20-1 and TRBJ2-7, with D hard to call. Germline CDR1 is DFQATT and CDR2 is SNEGSKA (reference sequence). V was pared by 3 bases and J by 7 bases, with 10 bases between. This CDR3 has 11 amino acids. CDR3 protein: CSASLGNEQYF. The CDR3 nucleotides are TGCAGTGCTAGCTTGGGGAATGAGCAGTACTTC.

CDR3 sequence: CASSQEVMGGGYGYTF. The CDR3 DNA follows: TGCGCCAGCAGCCAAGAAGTTATGGGTGGCGGATATGGCTACACCTTC. This chain connects TRBV4-3 to TRBJ1-2; D is unresolved. The CDR3 covers 16 residues. V lost 0 bases and J lost 5, with 16 bases in between. The germline gives CDR1 LGHNA, CDR2 YSLEER.

The chain couples TRBV28 to TRBJ1-5; D may be TRBD1 (5 bases). This CDR3 has 15 residues. Trimming left V 3 bases short and J 7 bases short, with 16 bases between. The germline V gene has CDR1 MDHEN and CDR2 SYDVKM. CDR3 loop: CASSLPREGTQPQHF. The CDR3 DNA follows: TGTGCCAGCAGTTTGCCGAGGGAGGGGACGCAGCCCCAGCATTTT.

A few counts support this clonotype. J is TRBJ1-2 and V is TRBV7-9; 7 bases agree with TRBD1. The CDR3 sequence is 15 residues long. Trimming removed 5 bases from V and 0 bases from J; junction bases left unmatched: 6. Germline V gives CDR1 SEHNR, CDR2 FQNEAQ (reference sequence). In nucleotides, the CDR3 is TGTGCCAGCAGCCCCCTGACAGGGTCTAACTATGGCTACACCTTC. As protein: CASSPLTGSNYGYTF.

The chain's CDR3 is CASSDSDRGGNQPQHF. The CDR3 coding sequence is TGTGCCAGCAGTGACTCGGACAGGGGTGGCAATCAGCCCCAGCATTTT. J is TRBJ1-5 and V is TRBV6-4; 9 nucleotides line up with TRBD1. There are 16 residues in the CDR3. Per the germline V gene, CDR1 is MRHNA and CDR2 is SNTAGT. Losses at the gene ends were 0 bases for V and 2 bases for J; bases not matched to a gene: 2.

This clonotype was counted only a few times. This rearrangement joins TRBV20-1 to TRBJ2-5; D ambiguous. The V end lost 6 bases, the J end lost 5 bases, and 10 bases lay between the germline ends. The germline gives CDR1 DFQATT, CDR2 SNEGSKA (reference sequence). There are 11 residues in the CDR3. CDR3 amino acids: CSAARAETQYF. CDR3 DNA sequence: TGCAGTGCGGCCCGGGCCGAGACCCAGTACTTC.

This chain uses TRBV6-2 or TRBV6-3 with TRBJ2-5; D unclear. This CDR3 has 16 amino acids. CDR1 MNHEY and CDR2 SVGEGT come from the germline V gene. Trimming pared 2 bases from V and 2 bases from J, leaving 15 bases between. The CDR3 loop is CASSYPLAELQETQYF. CDR3 nucleotide sequence: TGTGCCAGCAGTTACCCTTTGGCGGAGTTACAAGAGACCCAGTACTTC.

This clonotype occurred a few times. The genes are TRBV6-1 and TRBJ1-2, with D unclear. The CDR3 is 13 amino acids. V shed 6 bases and J shed 0 bases, with 8 bases lying between them. Per the germline V gene, CDR1 is MNHNS and CDR2 is SASEGT. The CDR3 bases are TGTGCCAGCAGGTCGCCTTCTAACTATGGCTACACCTTC. Its translation: CASRSPSNYGYTF.

The chain combines TRBV12-3 or TRBV12-4 with TRBJ1-5; 10 bases map to TRBD1. V gave up 5 bases and J gave up 3 bases; unmatched junction bases: 7. The CDR3 runs to 16 residues. Here the CDR3 reads CASSGTGEGVNQPQHF. CDR3 coding DNA: TGTGCCAGCAGTGGGACAGGGGAAGGGGTCAATCAGCCCCAGCATTTT.

The chain has TRBV9 and TRBJ2-3; D ambiguous. Germline values: CDR1 SGDLS, CDR2 YYNGEE. CDR3 length: 14 amino acids. V lost 0 bases to trimming and J lost 0 bases, with 5 bases between them. CDR3 in amino acids: CASSVETSTDTQYF. DNA for the CDR3: TGTGCCAGCAGCGTAGAGACTAGCACAGATACGCAGTATTTT.

The chain has TRBV29-1 and TRBJ2-3; D tentatively fits TRBD1 or TRBD2 (6 bases each). Trimming cost V 6 bases and J 5 bases, with 15 bases left between them. The CDR3 runs 13 residues. Germline V gene sequence: CDR1 SQVTM, CDR2 ANQGSEA. CDR3 nucleotides: TGCAGCGTGGGGGGCGGGGATGGAGATACGCAGTATTTT. This sequence encodes CSVGGGDGDTQYF.

The rearrangement links TRBV27 to TRBJ1-6; D is uncertain. V lost 5 bases to trimming and J lost 2 bases, with 13 bases between them. Germline CDR1 reads MNHEY; CDR2 reads SMNVEV (reference sequence). This CDR3 comprises 16 residues. CDR3 loop: CASSPGPFPYNSPLHF. The DNA of the CDR3 is TGTGCCAGCAGTCCCGGACCTTTTCCCTATAATTCACCCCTCCACTTT.

This clonotype was seen a few times. The J gene is TRBJ2-7, the V gene TRBV20-1; 7 bases are a match to TRBD1. The length of the CDR3 is 13 residues. Losses at the gene ends were 6 bases for V and 2 bases for J; bases not matched to a gene: 7. The germline V gene has CDR1 DFQATT and CDR2 SNEGSKA (reference sequence). The CDR3 nucleotides are TGCAGTGCGGCCAGGACAGGACCCTACGAGCAGTACTTC. This encodes CSAARTGPYEQYF.

The chain uses TRBV7-2 and TRBJ1-2; tentatively, D is TRBD1 (6 bases). The germline V gene encodes CDR1 SGHTA and CDR2 FQGNSA. The CDR3 is 15 residues long. Deletions cut 5 bases from V and 0 bases from J, with 13 bases between. This CDR3 is CASSPPRTANYGYTF. The CDR3 nucleotides are TGTGCCAGCAGCCCCCCCCGGACAGCTAACTATGGCTACACCTTC.

The chain uses TRBV24-1 and TRBJ1-2; 7 positions agree with TRBD1. The CDR3 consists of 14 residues. The germline V gene encodes CDR1 KGHDR and CDR2 SFDVKD. The V gene end was trimmed by 0 bases and the J gene end by 4 bases; junction bases not matched to a gene: 1. DNA of the CDR3: TGTGCCACCAGTGATTTGGGGACAGCCTATGGCTACACCTTC. Protein sequence: CATSDLGTAYGYTF.

This clonotype was observed many times. The J gene is TRBJ2-7, the V gene TRBV7-6; D ambiguous. CDR3 length: 13 amino acids. Germline CDR1 reads SGHVS; CDR2 reads FNYEAQ. V was pared by 2 bases and J by 0 bases, with 5 bases between. Here the CDR3 DNA reads TGTGCCAGCAGCTTACTCACCTCCTACGAGCAGTACTTC. Translation: CASSLLTSYEQYF. Filled out from reference TRBV7-6 and TRBJ2-7, the complete variable domain reads GAGVSQSPRYKVTKRGQDVALRCDPISGHVSLYWYRQALGQGPEFLTYFNYEAQQDKSGLPNDRFSAERPEGSISTLTIQRTEQRDSAMYRCASSLLTSYEQYFGPGTRLTVT.

CDR3 DNA sequence: TGCAGTGCTAGAGAGACGGGACAGGGAGGCGAGCAGTACTTC. Protein: CSARETGQGGEQYF. The V and J genes are TRBV20-1 and TRBJ2-7; 9 positions match TRBD1. The CDR3 has 14 residues. Per the germline V gene, CDR1 is DFQATT and CDR2 is SNEGSKA (reference sequence). J lost 6 bases, V lost 0 bases, and 6 bases had no gene match.

The rearrangement uses TRBV27 and TRBJ2-1; 10 positions agree with TRBD2. The CDR3 spans 17 residues. Per germline, CDR1 MNHEY and CDR2 SMNVEV (reference sequence). Losses at the gene ends were 5 bases for V and 7 bases for J; bases not matched to a gene: 14. CDR3 in amino acids: CASSDHPGTSVKNEQFF. DNA of the CDR3: TGTGCCAGCAGTGATCATCCCGGGACTAGCGTTAAGAATGAGCAGTTCTTC.

This clonotype was detected many times. The J gene is TRBJ2-4, the V gene TRBV6-1; D is undetermined. The V end lost 7 bases, the J end lost 0 bases, and 16 bases lay between the germline ends. Germline assignment: CDR1 MNHNS and CDR2 SASEGT. The CDR3 spans 16 residues. The CDR3 DNA sequence: TGTGCCAGCAACGAGGAGAACGGTCTAGCCAAAAACATTCAGTACTTC. Translating gives CASNEENGLAKNIQYF.

This sequence joins TRBV6-6 and TRBJ1-1; TRBD1 matches 8 bases. The CDR3 covers 15 residues. Germline loops: CDR1 MNHNY, CDR2 SVGAGI (reference sequence). V dropped 0 bases and J dropped 4; count of bases not matched to a gene: 4. The CDR3 DNA sequence: TGTGCCAGCAGTTACTCGAAGACAGGGGCCACTGAAGCTTTCTTT. Residues: CASSYSKTGATEAFF.

For this clonotype: A much larger clone lies one base from this, so it may be a read error. The chain uses TRBV6-6 and TRBJ2-5; TRBD1 agrees at 8 bases. Germline loops: CDR1 MNHNY, CDR2 SVGAGI (reference sequence). CDR3 length equals 14 residues. The ends lost 2 bases at V and 11 bases at J; junction bases unmatched: 10. The CDR3 DNA follows: TGTGCCAGCAGTTACGAGACAGGGGTTCGCAAGCAGTACTTC. Its protein product is CASSYETGVRKQYF.

In DNA form, the CDR3 reads TGTGCCAGCAGTAGACAGCAACCGTTGCGCACAGATACGCAGTATTTT. It encodes CASSRQQPLRTDTQYF. This chain connects TRBV2 to TRBJ2-3; the D gene is possibly TRBD1 (5 bases). The germline CDR1 and CDR2 sequences are SNHLY and FYNNEI. The CDR3 extends over 16 amino acids. V gave up 5 bases and J gave up 1 base, with 16 bases separating them.

This clonotype has a single count. The chain uses TRBV5-1 and TRBJ2-3, with 8 bases identical to TRBD1. This CDR3 spans 15 amino acids. CDR1 is SGHRS, CDR2 YFSETQ, per germline. Germline trimming cut 0 bases from V and 4 bases from J; bases unmatched to any gene: 4. Written as DNA, the CDR3 is TGCGCCAGCAGCTTGGATCCAGGGGGCGCAGATACGCAGTATTTT. Translated: CASSLDPGGADTQYF. Complete variable domain (other parts from reference TRBV5-1 and TRBJ2-3): KAGVTQTPRYLIKTRGQQVTLSCSPISGHRSVSWYQQTPGQGLQFLFEYFSETQRNKGNFPGRFSGRQFSNSRSEMNVSTLELGDSALYLCASSLDPGGADTQYFGPGTRLTVL.